The rows below give T cell receptor beta chains drawn from one sample of a study of shared clonotypes between healthy human individuals. The method was immunoSEQ multiplex PCR; TCRdb's version includes in-frame clones alone and lacks a portion of them. Of more than 2,000,000 clones detected, roughly nine tenths appear once; the ten largest clones hold 0.11% to 0.15%. The sample comprised naive CD4+ T cells sorted from blood. These receptors all stem from a man younger than 35 in good health. CDR3s include the opening cysteine and the closing phenylalanine or tryptophan. The D gene is left open where the match is weak. The size of a clone is reported for some rows only, either as once, few or many, or as a class for expanded clones.

clone size	D gene	J gene	V gene	CDR3 DNA	CDR3 protein
.	.	TRBJ2-1	TRBV6-1	TGTGCCACCAGGAGAGGGTACGATGAGCAGTTCTTC	CATRRGYDEQFF
.	.	TRBJ2-1	TRBV6-5	TGTGCCACCTCGAGGGGGAATGAGCAGTTCTTC	CATSRGNEQFF
.	.	TRBJ2-1	TRBV7-2	TGTGCCAGCAGCAGCCGGGGCCCGACAAGCGATGAGCAGTTCTTC	CASSSRGPTSDEQFF
.	TRBD2	TRBJ2-3	TRBV4-1	TGCGCCAGCAGCCTCCCCGGGGGGGGGCCGTCTTTTAGCACAGATACGCAGTATTTT	CASSLPGGGPSFSTDTQYF
.	.	TRBJ1-2	TRBV7-2	TGTGCCAGCAGCTTAAGGCCAGGGGTCCCCTATGGCTACACCTTC	CASSLRPGVPYGYTF
.	.	TRBJ2-3	TRBV7-9	TGTGCCAGCAGCGACAGCACAGATACGCAGTATTTT	CASSDSTDTQYF
.	TRBD1	TRBJ1-2	TRBV6-5	TGTGCCAGCAGAAGACAGGGTATGGGCTACACCTTC	CASRRQGMGYTF
.	.	TRBJ2-7	TRBV5-1	TGCGCCAGCAGTAGCCCAGGGGCAAGTGAGCAGTACTTC	CASSSPGASEQYF
.	.	TRBJ1-1	TRBV5-1	TGCGCCAGCAGCTTGGGACGGGAGGGAATGGGGTACACTGAAGCTTTCTTT	CASSLGREGMGYTEAFF
.	.	TRBJ2-7	TRBV9	TGTGCCAGCAGCGTAGGTCTAGGCAACTACGAGCAGTACTTC	CASSVGLGNYEQYF
once	TRBD1	TRBJ2-2	TRBV5-4	TGTGCCAGCAGCTCACTGACAGGGCACACCGGGGAGCTGTTTTTT	CASSSLTGHTGELFF
.	.	TRBJ2-3	TRBV5-1	TGCGCCAGCAGCATCACAGATACGCAGTATTTT	CASSITDTQYF
.	TRBD2	TRBJ2-5	TRBV5-1	TGCGCCAGCAGCTTGGCGCCGGGGGGTGGAGAGACCCAGTACTTC	CASSLAPGGGETQYF
once	.	TRBJ2-3	TRBV6-5	TGTGCCAGCAGTTACTCGGAGCAGCGGAGGACAGATACGCAGTATTTT	CASSYSEQRRTDTQYF